The T cell receptor (beta chain) described here comes from a study of post-analysis software for immune sequencing data. About the research overall: Relapsing-remitting, secondary progressive and progressive-relapsing forms of multiple sclerosis all featured among disease courses.

The TCR beta cDNA libraries contained unique molecular identifiers. Researchers reported roughly 0.5 million cDNA molecules coming from approximately 0.91 to 9.4 million T cells. TCRdb reanalysed the PCR reads using MiXCR and keeps one entry per CDR3 protein. In the table there are 740,000 or so distinct CDR3 sequences, 53% of which are singletons. Findings of the study overall: For normalized Chao1 diversity, multiple sclerosis patients scored significantly lower than controls did. Samples prepared in the same batch strongly co-clustered by F measure. Controls showed lower frequencies than patients for five or six TRBV segments, and TRBV5-6, TRBV5-1 and TRBV20-1 were among these.

There are a few counts of this clonotype. Its antigen is not known. Per the germline V gene, CDR1 is LGHDT and CDR2 is YNNKEL (reference sequence). The V and J ends lost 0 bases and 1 base, in that order; junction bases with no gene match: 2. The CDR3 is 15 residues long. The chain employs TRBV3-1 and TRBJ2-5; 7 nucleotides match TRBD2. The material sequenced was blood. This sequence originates from a girl aged 10 to 17 with multiple sclerosis. The CDR3 is CASSQDPGGQETQYF. CDR3 sequence (DNA): TGTGCCAGCAGCCAAGATCCGGGGGGCCAAGAGACCCAGTACTTC.